Reported below is one TCR beta chain. The antigen is not known. The germline gives CDR1 SGHVS, CDR2 FNYEAQ. V lost 2 bases to trimming and J lost 6 bases, with 11 bases between them. This CDR3 has 13 residues. The beta constant-region primer was an equimolar mix of two oligonucleotides covering TRBC1 and TRBC2. Nested alpha and beta constant-region primers with the SP2 primer drove four PCR rounds on ligated cDNA. One entry per CDR3 protein results from TCRdb running MiXCR on the UMI-ligation and nested PCR reads. The sample has under 150,000 distinct CDR3 sequences; approximately 20% are singletons. Cells stained for CD3, CD4, CD8, CD45RA, CD27 and viability were sorted into four CD45RA/CD27 subsets. This record belongs to a study of naive and memory T cell subsets. Study observations and caveats: Activation and differentiation may alter RNA-based TCR counts. Naive repertoires, especially CD8, held a few larger clonotypes, possibly memory cells re-expressing CD45RA.

The receptor was isolated from a human donor in good health. Sequenced sample: naive CD8+ T cells from blood. The chain recombines TRBV7-6 with TRBJ2-7; tentatively, D is TRBD1 (6 bases). The CDR3 loop reads CASSLPGQSEQYF. CDR3 nucleotide sequence: TGTGCCAGCAGCTTACCGGGACAAAGCGAGCAGTACTTC.